These 13 T cell receptor beta chains originate from one sample sequenced in a study of blood T cell repertoires in COVID-19. Using immunoSEQ multiplex PCR, the repertoire was profiled, and TCRdb retains in-frame clones only, with some absent. The table shows 250,000 to 300,000 clones, with under 90% occurring only once. Sequenced material: PBMCs or T cells enriched from blood (not recorded which). These receptors were obtained from a woman aged 50 to 60 who had been exposed to COVID-19.

The chain joins TRBV6-4 to TRBJ2-3; 8 nucleotides line up with TRBD2. Trimming cost V 2 bases and J 2 bases; bases outside gene matches: 3. The CDR3 contains 15 residues. Germline V lookup: CDR1 MRHNA, CDR2 SNTAGT. The CDR3 is CASSDHGGVTDTQYF. CDR3 in DNA: TGTGCCAGCAGTGACCACGGGGGGGTCACAGATACGCAGTATTTT.

The gene calls are TRBV29-1 and TRBJ1-4, with D unclear. Per the germline V gene, CDR1 is SQVTM and CDR2 is ANQGSEA. Trimming removed 7 bases from V and 2 bases from J, with 8 bases in between. This CDR3 has 12 residues. CDR3 nucleotide sequence: TGCAGCGCTGTGGAGACTAATGAAAAACTGTTTTTT. As protein: CSAVETNEKLFF.

The chain recombines TRBV5-1 with TRBJ2-7, with a weak D call TRBD1 (6 bases). The V gene lost 2 bases and the J gene lost 6 bases, with 15 bases spanning the gap. Per germline, CDR1 SGHRS and CDR2 YFSETQ. The CDR3 length is 14 residues. CDR3 residues: CASSLFQGSSEQYF. As DNA, the CDR3 is TGCGCCAGCAGCTTATTTCAGGGGTCGAGCGAGCAGTACTTC. Combining the CDR3 with reference TRBV5-1 and TRBJ2-7 gives the whole variable domain KAGVTQTPRYLIKTRGQQVTLSCSPISGHRSVSWYQQTPGQGLQFLFEYFSETQRNKGNFPGRFSGRQFSNSRSEMNVSTLELGDSALYLCASSLFQGSSEQYFGPGTRLTVT.

This chain joins TRBV5-6 and TRBJ1-2, with 11 bases lining up with TRBD1. Trimming cost V 0 bases and J 1 base; bases outside gene matches: 8. Germline lookup yields CDR1 SGHDT and CDR2 YYEEEE. This CDR3 has 18 residues. Written as DNA, the CDR3 is TGTGCCAGCAGCTTGGCCACGGACAGGGGGCGAGGTAACTATGGCTACACCTTC. Translated, it gives CASSLATDRGRGNYGYTF.

The chain recombines TRBV18 with TRBJ2-7; TRBD1 aligns across 7 bases. The CDR3 sequence is 13 residues long. J lost 2 bases, V lost 6 bases, and 4 bases had no gene match. The germline V gene has CDR1 KGHSH and CDR2 LQKENI. The CDR3 protein is CASSRDSAYEQYF. CDR3 coding DNA: TGTGCCAGCTCCAGGGACAGTGCCTACGAGCAGTACTTC.

This chain links TRBV6-1 with TRBJ1-2; 12 bases fit TRBD1. J was trimmed by 3 bases and V by 3 bases; bases with no gene match: 5. The V gene's germline CDR1 is MNHNS and CDR2 SASEGT. This CDR3 contains 16 residues. The CDR3: CASSDGTGGGYYGYTF. As DNA, the CDR3 is TGTGCCAGCAGTGATGGGACAGGGGGCGGCTACTATGGCTACACCTTC.

In nucleotides, the CDR3 is TGCAGTGCTAGTGCTACAGGGGGCAATCAGCCCCAGCATTTT. It specifies CSASATGGNQPQHF. The chain combines TRBV20-1 with TRBJ1-5; TRBD1 aligns across 7 bases. CDR1 and CDR2 from the germline V gene are DFQATT and SNEGSKA (reference sequence). CDR3 length: 14 residues. V gave up 3 bases and J gave up 2 bases; unmatched junction bases: 4.

The chain joins TRBV7-9 to TRBJ1-5, with D perhaps matching TRBD1 (6 bases). This CDR3 region has 14 residues. Trimming removed 1 base at V and 6 bases at J, with 10 bases between. Germline assignment: CDR1 SEHNR and CDR2 FQNEAQ (reference sequence). Written as DNA, the CDR3 is TGTGCCAGCAGCTTAGAGTTACAGGGTCAGCCCCAGCATTTT. Translation: CASSLELQGQPQHF.

This chain connects TRBV25-1 to TRBJ1-4; 8 bases agree with TRBD1. V was clipped by 7 bases and J by 7 bases; unmatched bases: 5. The germline gives CDR1 MGHDK, CDR2 SYGVNS. The CDR3 spans 13 residues. The CDR3 coding sequence is TGTGCCAGCATCGACAGGGGAGGTGAAAAACTGTTTTTT. It codes for CASIDRGGEKLFF.

The chain employs TRBV7-2 and TRBJ1-5; D is possibly TRBD1 (5 bases). The CDR3 totals 15 residues. V was pared by 5 bases and J by 4 bases, with 15 bases between. The germline V gene encodes CDR1 SGHTA and CDR2 FQGNSA. Written as DNA, the CDR3 is TGTGCCAGCAGCCCCCGGTCAGGGCCTAATCAGCCCCAGCATTTT. Amino acid sequence: CASSPRSGPNQPQHF.

The chain recombines TRBV27 with TRBJ2-1, with 10 nucleotides matching TRBD1. V shed 3 bases and J 7 bases; nucleotides not matched to a gene: 12. Germline V gives CDR1 MNHEY, CDR2 SMNVEV (reference sequence). This CDR3 is 17 amino acids long. The CDR3 protein is CASSLPRQGAWGNEQFF. In nucleotides, the CDR3 is TGTGCCAGCAGTTTGCCTAGACAGGGGGCGTGGGGAAATGAGCAGTTCTTC.

This clone is a singleton in its sample. This chain joins TRBV24-1 and TRBJ1-5; D gene uncertain. The CDR3 is 16 residues long. Deletions cut 0 bases from V and 0 bases from J, with 8 bases between. From germline, CDR1 is KGHDR and CDR2 SFDVKD. For the CDR3, the DNA is TGTGCCACCAGTGATTTGCATTTCTATAGCAATCAGCCCCAGCATTTT. This translates into CATSDLHFYSNQPQHF.

This sequence joins TRBV9 and TRBJ2-7, with 10 bases fitting TRBD1. CDR3 length: 15 amino acids. In germline, CDR1 is SGDLS, CDR2 YYNGEE. J was trimmed by 5 bases and V by 5 bases; bases with no gene match: 10. CDR3 coding DNA: TGTGCCAGCAGTTCATCCTCCGGGACAGGGGACGAGCAGTACTTC. This codes for CASSSSSGTGDEQYF.